Listed below are T cell receptor beta chains from one sample, sequenced in a study of Graves' ophthalmopathy and Graves' hyperthyroidism. One entry per CDR3 protein results from TCRdb running MiXCR on the multiplex PCR reads. The profile shows 200,000 to 250,000 distinct CDR3 sequences, around a fifth of them singletons. The sequenced sample consisted of peripheral blood. These receptors were obtained from a woman aged 45-65 years with Graves' ophthalmopathy. CDR3s include the opening cysteine and the closing phenylalanine or tryptophan. Fields, in order: clone size, D gene, J gene, V gene, CDR3 protein, CDR3 DNA. The D gene is left open where the match is weak. The listing skips clone size in some rows; elsewhere it reads once, few, many or a size class.

many . TRBJ1-2 TRBV29-1 CSVGNSLSGYTF TGCAGCGTTGGAAACAGTTTAAGTGGCTACACCTTC
many . TRBJ2-2 TRBV12-3/TRBV12-4 CASRAAGSTGELFF TGTGCCAGCAGGGCTGCGGGATCCACCGGGGAGCTGTTTTTT
many . TRBJ1-1 TRBV6-1 CASSEAAGNTEAFF TGTGCCAGCAGTGAAGCGGCAGGTAACACTGAAGCTTTCTTT
many TRBD2 TRBJ2-7 TRBV14 CASSQDRASGRKYEQYF TGTGCCAGCAGCCAAGATCGGGCTAGCGGGAGAAAGTACGAGCAGTACTTC
. . TRBJ2-7 TRBV20-1 CSARPQDRYEQYF TGCAGTGCTAGACCCCAGGACCGATACGAGCAGTACTTC
few . TRBJ1-5 TRBV4-2 CASSQGIRDSATDYSNQPQHF TGTGCCAGCAGCCAAGGTATACGGGACTCAGCGACGGACTATAGCAATCAGCCCCAGCATTTT
many . TRBJ1-2 TRBV29-1 CSGRDPNYGYTF TGCAGCGGAAGGGACCCAAACTATGGCTACACCTTC
. . TRBJ2-7 TRBV20-1 CSANSLNAYEQYF TGCAGTGCTAACAGTCTGAACGCCTACGAGCAGTACTTC
many TRBD1 TRBJ1-5 TRBV11-1 CASSARQGQPQHF TGTGCCAGCAGCGCCCGACAGGGGCAGCCCCAGCATTTT
many TRBD1 TRBJ1-3 TRBV6-5 CASRQTGAGNTIYF TGTGCCAGCAGGCAGACAGGGGCTGGAAACACCATATATTTT
many . TRBJ1-1 TRBV20-1 CSARGPQLFTEAFF TGCAGTGCTAGAGGACCGCAGTTGTTTACTGAAGCTTTCTTT
many . TRBJ2-7 TRBV3-1 CASSQRSVDEQYF TGTGCCAGCAGCCAAAGGTCCGTCGACGAGCAGTACTTC
few TRBD1 TRBJ2-6 TRBV7-3 CASSPPGGAGANVLTF TGTGCCAGCAGCCCCCCAGGGGGCGCTGGGGCCAACGTCCTGACTTTC
many . TRBJ2-5 TRBV27 CASADSQETQYF TGTGCCAGCGCGGACAGCCAAGAGACCCAGTACTTC
. TRBD1 TRBJ1-1 TRBV6-1 CASSGTGRTEVFF TGTGCCAGCAGTGGGACAGGGAGGACTGAAGTTTTCTTT
. TRBD1 TRBJ1-1 TRBV6-2/TRBV6-3 CASAPGQGIRDTEAFF TGTGCCAGCGCCCCGGGACAGGGGATTCGAGACACTGAAGCTTTCTTT
. . TRBJ2-7 TRBV3-1 CASSHSLHRNLHYEQYF TGTGCCAGCAGCCACTCCCTGCATCGGAACCTCCACTACGAGCAGTACTTC
. . TRBJ2-6 TRBV10-3 CAITSQGANVLTF TGTGCCATCACCTCTCAGGGGGCCAACGTCCTGACTTTC
. TRBD1 TRBJ1-1 TRBV6-1 CASRTLRGRNTEAFF TGTGCCAGCAGAACTCTAAGGGGGCGAAACACTGAAGCTTTCTTT
many . TRBJ1-2 TRBV6-5 CASSYLFGGLSGYTF TGTGCCAGCAGTTACCTTTTCGGGGGGCTCAGTGGCTACACCTTC